These 27 T cell receptor beta chains were sequenced from one sample in a study of blood T cell repertoires in COVID-19. Some clones are missing from TCRdb's copy, which holds only in-frame ones; the method was immunoSEQ multiplex PCR. The data hold approximately 33,000 clones, with approximately 86% observed a single time. The sample was peripheral blood. These receptors came from a man in his sixties with COVID-19, enrolled during active disease.

Concerning this clone: Other DNA sequences from this sample encode an identical CDR3 as well. The chain combines TRBV28 with TRBJ2-4; possibly TRBD2 for D (5 bases). CDR3 length: 16 residues. Germline values: CDR1 MDHEN, CDR2 SYDVKM. Trimming took 4 bases from V and 0 from J, leaving 13 bases between them. The CDR3 loop reads CASSYGVSVAKNIQYF. The CDR3 coding sequence is TGTGCCAGCAGTTACGGAGTTAGCGTAGCCAAAAACATTCAGTACTTC.

V gene TRBV30 combines with J gene TRBJ2-5, with 7 nucleotides matching TRBD1. V trimming: 2 bases; J trimming: 4 bases; junction bases outside the gene matches: 7. There are 14 residues in the CDR3. The germline CDR1 and CDR2 sequences are GTSNPN and SVGIG (reference sequence). The CDR3 sequence is CAWSTDRVPETQYF. CDR3 sequence (DNA): TGTGCCTGGAGTACAGACAGGGTCCCAGAGACCCAGTACTTC.

This chain connects TRBV18 to TRBJ2-7; 10 bases are a match to TRBD1. There are 14 residues in the CDR3. V was clipped by 4 bases and J by 7 bases; unmatched bases: 7. Germline CDR1 KGHSH, CDR2 LQKENI. The CDR3 nucleotides are TGTGCCAGCTCACGTCGACAGGGGGCGAGTGAGCAGTACTTC. Translating it yields CASSRRQGASEQYF.

The genes are TRBV7-8 and TRBJ1-2, with 9 positions matching TRBD1. V lost 3 bases to trimming and J lost 4 bases; unmatched junction nucleotides: 15. The CDR3 runs to 18 residues. The germline gives CDR1 SGHVS, CDR2 FQNEAQ. The CDR3: CASSLGRGQGFEGYGYTF. DNA of the CDR3: TGTGCCAGCAGCTTGGGGAGGGGACAGGGATTCGAGGGCTATGGCTACACCTTC.

V gene TRBV5-8 combines with J gene TRBJ2-7; possibly TRBD2 for D (5 bases). The CDR3 has 14 amino acids. Looked up from germline, CDR1 is SGHTS and CDR2 is YDEGEE. V was pared by 4 bases and J by 6 bases, with 17 bases between. The CDR3 DNA reads TGTGCCAGCAGCGTACCCTTGAGGGAAGGCGAGCAGTACTTC. Its translation is CASSVPLREGEQYF.

The chain carries TRBV7-6 and TRBJ2-2, with D tentatively TRBD1 (5 bases). The CDR3 length is 15 residues. The ends were cut back, 1 base at V and 8 bases at J, with 14 bases in the middle. Germline V gene data show CDR1 as SGHVS and CDR2 as FNYEAQ. The CDR3 sequence: CASSLEDTQAGELFF. CDR3 nucleotides: TGTGCCAGCAGCTTAGAGGACACCCAGGCAGGGGAGCTGTTTTTT. The whole variable domain, remainder taken from reference TRBV7-6 and TRBJ2-2, is GAGVSQSPRYKVTKRGQDVALRCDPISGHVSLYWYRQALGQGPEFLTYFNYEAQQDKSGLPNDRFSAERPEGSISTLTIQRTEQRDSAMYRCASSLEDTQAGELFFGEGSRLTVL.

CDR3 protein: CATSRITEVSGANVLTF. Here the CDR3 DNA reads TGTGCCACCAGCCGCATAACGGAGGTCTCTGGGGCCAACGTCCTGACTTTC. V and J are TRBV15 and TRBJ2-6; D is possibly TRBD2 (5 bases). Deletions cut 5 bases from V and 0 bases from J, with 14 bases between. CDR3 length: 17 residues. Germline CDR1 reads LNHNV; CDR2 reads YYDKDF (reference sequence). Full variable domain (rest looked up from reference TRBV15 and TRBJ2-6): DAMVIQNPRYQVTQFGKPVTLSCSQTLNHNVMYWYQQKSSQAPKLLFHYYDKDFNNEADTPDNFQSRRPNTSFCFLDIRSPGLGDTAMYLCATSRITEVSGANVLTFGAGSRLTVL.

The chain uses TRBV12-3 or TRBV12-4 and TRBJ1-2; 7 bases line up with TRBD1. Unmatched junction bases numbered 9, after V lost 9 bases and J lost 8 bases. The CDR3 totals 12 residues. DNA for the CDR3: TGTGCCAGTAGGGAGACAGGGAGAGGCTACACCTTC. Encoded protein: CASRETGRGYTF.

The CDR3 coding sequence is TGCAGTGCTAGTTTTGGAGCTAGCTCCTACGAGCAGTACTTC. It is translated as CSASFGASSYEQYF. The chain uses TRBV20-1 and TRBJ2-7; no clear D. The CDR3 has 14 residues. Trimming took off 3 bases at V and 0 bases at J, with 12 bases between the two ends. Germline lookup yields CDR1 DFQATT and CDR2 SNEGSKA (reference sequence).

This chain links TRBV12-5 with TRBJ1-1; weak D call: TRBD1 (6 bases). Germline V CDR1 and CDR2: LGHNT, FRNRAP. The CDR3 is 15 amino acids. The V and J ends lost 2 bases and 1 base respectively, with 11 bases between them. CDR3 DNA sequence: TGTGCTAGTGGTTTGACCCTGGACAGGAACACTGAAGCTTTCTTT. Translation: CASGLTLDRNTEAFF.

CDR3 region: CASSRSDTPAGTEAFF. The CDR3 region has the DNA TGCGCCAGCAGCCGGTCGGACACGCCAGCGGGCACTGAAGCTTTCTTT. The rearrangement uses TRBV4-1 and TRBJ1-1; tentative D call: TRBD1 (5 bases). Germline CDR1 is MGHRA and CDR2 is YSYEKL. The CDR3 is 16 amino acids. The V and J ends lost 4 bases and 4 bases respectively, with 19 bases between them.

The V and J genes are TRBV6-5 and TRBJ1-5; TRBD1 aligns across 9 bases. The germline V gene encodes CDR1 MNHEY and CDR2 SVGAGI. This CDR3 is 15 amino acids long. The V and J ends lost 6 bases and 3 bases, in that order; junction bases with no gene match: 6. DNA for the CDR3: TGTGCCAGCAGCCACCGGGACAGGGACAATCAGCCCCAGCATTTT. Its translation: CASSHRDRDNQPQHF.

The chain links TRBV28 to TRBJ2-7; TRBD1 agrees at 8 bases. This CDR3 region has 12 residues. Trimming at V came to 3 bases and at J to 7 bases, leaving 2 bases not matched to a gene. Germline V gene lookup returns CDR1 MDHEN and CDR2 SYDVKM. CDR3 nucleotides: TGTGCCAGCAGTTTCCGGGACAGGGAGCAGTACTTC. Protein sequence: CASSFRDREQYF.

The chain is built from TRBV29-1 and TRBJ1-3; TRBD1 matches 8 bases. V was pared by 3 bases and J by 4 bases, with 5 bases of the junction left unmatched. This CDR3 contains 14 residues. Germline loops: CDR1 SQVTM, CDR2 ANQGSEA. CDR3 bases: TGCAGCGTTGAGACAGGGGAGAGGGGAAACACCATATATTTT. Amino acid sequence: CSVETGERGNTIYF. Full variable domain (outside the CDR3, taken from reference TRBV29-1 and TRBJ1-3): SAVISQKPSRDICQRGTSLTIQCQVDSQVTMMFWYRQQPGQSLTLIATANQGSEATYESGFVIDKFPISRPNLTFSTLTVSNMSPEDSSIYLCSVETGERGNTIYFGEGSWLTVV.

This chain uses TRBV27 with TRBJ2-3, with TRBD2 matching over 10 bases. CDR1 and CDR2 from the germline V gene are MNHEY and SMNVEV (reference sequence). This CDR3 region has 16 residues. The V gene end was trimmed by 3 bases and the J gene end by 4 bases; junction bases not matched to a gene: 7. The CDR3 nucleotides read TGTGCCAGCAGTTTTATAGCGGGAGGCGTCCCAGATACGCAGTATTTT. It is translated as CASSFIAGGVPDTQYF.

This clone was counted once. V is TRBV19 and J is TRBJ2-5, with D maybe TRBD2 (5 bases). The CDR3 is 15 residues long. V gave up 1 base and J gave up 1 base, with 10 bases separating them. The germline CDR1 and CDR2 sequences are LNHDA and SQIVND (reference sequence). Here the CDR3 DNA reads TGTGCCAGTAGTATAGGGAGGTCCCCCCAAGAGACCCAGTACTTC. Encoded protein: CASSIGRSPQETQYF.

The count of this clone is one. CDR3 bases: TGCGCCAGCAGTCAAGCGCCTCTACTTGGCTACACCTTC. It specifies CASSQAPLLGYTF. The chain links TRBV23-1 to TRBJ1-2; no definite D call. TRBV23-1 is recorded as an ORF, its role being uncertain. The V and J ends lost 2 bases and 7 bases respectively, with 11 bases between them. The CDR3 length is 13 residues.

As DNA, the CDR3 is TGTGCCAGCAGCGTTCCTTCTGGGGCCAACGTCCTGACTTTC. Translated: CASSVPSGANVLTF. The rearrangement uses TRBV9 and TRBJ2-6; D remains ambiguous. The CDR3 is 14 amino acids. V was cut by 2 bases and J by 1 base, with 4 bases left in between. Germline loops: CDR1 SGDLS, CDR2 YYNGEE.

This clone was seen just once. This sequence joins TRBV7-9 and TRBJ2-7; TRBD2 agrees at 8 bases. The CDR3 has 14 amino acids. V gave up 5 bases and J gave up 4 bases; unmatched junction bases: 7. The germline V gene encodes CDR1 SEHNR and CDR2 FQNEAQ (reference sequence). The chain's CDR3 is CASSRAGVTYEQYF. In DNA form, the CDR3 reads TGTGCCAGCAGCCGAGCGGGAGTGACATACGAGCAGTACTTC.

The chain carries TRBV28 and TRBJ2-7, with TRBD1 matching over 9 bases. Trimming cost V 4 bases and J 3 bases; bases outside gene matches: 4. The CDR3 covers 14 residues. Germline V gene data show CDR1 as MDHEN and CDR2 as SYDVKM. CDR3 sequence (DNA): TGTGCCAGCAGTTACACGGGACAGGGCTACGAGCAGTACTTC. Its translation is CASSYTGQGYEQYF. Variable domain in full (rest from reference TRBV28 and TRBJ2-7): DVKVTQSSRYLVKRTGEKVFLECVQDMDHENMFWYRQDPGLGLRLIYFSYDVKMKEKGDIPEGYSVSREKKERFSLILESASTNQTSMYLCASSYTGQGYEQYFGPGTRLTVT.

This chain links TRBV29-1 with TRBJ2-1, with TRBD2 matching 12 bases. This CDR3 comprises 18 residues. Germline-derived CDR1 and CDR2 are SQVTM and ANQGSEA. The junction had 15 bases not matched to a gene; V was cut back by 2 bases and J by 7 bases. The CDR3 sequence is CSVETWLGASGRANEQFF. The DNA of the CDR3 is TGCAGCGTTGAAACTTGGCTTGGGGCTAGCGGGAGGGCAAATGAGCAGTTCTTC.

J is TRBJ1-1 and V is TRBV7-8; 7 nucleotides match TRBD1. The germline gives CDR1 SGHVS, CDR2 FQNEAQ. This CDR3 is 14 amino acids long. V lost 5 bases and J lost 4; bases outside the gene matches: 7. In nucleotides, the CDR3 is TGTGCCAGCAGCGACCAGGGGGGCGGCACTGAAGCTTTCTTT. It translates to CASSDQGGGTEAFF.

V and J are TRBV28 and TRBJ2-2, with 8 bases that match TRBD2. The CDR3 covers 15 residues. The J segment lost 4 bases and the V segment lost 2 bases, leaving 3 bases of the junction unmatched. CDR1 and CDR2 (germline): MDHEN, SYDVKM. This CDR3 is CASSLHSGATGELFF. In DNA, the CDR3 is TGTGCCAGCAGTTTACATAGCGGGGCCACCGGGGAGCTGTTTTTT.

The V call is TRBV19, the J call TRBJ2-7; 8 positions agree with TRBD2. Germline values: CDR1 LNHDA, CDR2 SQIVND (reference sequence). This CDR3 is built from 14 residues. The J segment lost 7 bases and the V segment lost 3 bases, leaving 8 bases of the junction unmatched. CDR3 nucleotide sequence: TGTGCCAGTAGTATCTCAGCGGGAGCGGGTGAGCAGTACTTC. This gives the protein CASSISAGAGEQYF.

The CDR3 sequence is CAWSVGQMREPQHF. CDR3 coding DNA: TGTGCCTGGAGTGTGGGACAGATGAGAGAGCCCCAGCATTTT. The V call is TRBV30, the J call TRBJ1-5; 7 bases fit TRBD1. There are 14 residues in the CDR3. V lost 0 bases and J lost 8; bases outside the gene matches: 7. Germline CDR1 is GTSNPN and CDR2 is SVGIG (reference sequence).

V gene TRBV10-3 combines with J gene TRBJ2-1, with TRBD2 identical over 16 bases. Per germline, CDR1 ENHRY and CDR2 SYGVKD. This CDR3 has 15 amino acids. Trimming took 10 bases from V and 7 from J; bases not matched to a gene: 7. The DNA of the CDR3 is TGTGCCACGGGGCCGGGACTAGCGGGAGGGAATGAGCAGTTCTTC. This codes for CATGPGLAGGNEQFF.

V usage is TRBV5-6 and J usage is TRBJ1-5; 11 nucleotides align to TRBD1. Unmatched junction bases numbered 3, after V lost 0 bases and J lost 7 bases. There are 15 residues in the CDR3. Germline loops: CDR1 SGHDT, CDR2 YYEEEE. CDR3 sequence (DNA): TGTGCCAGCAGCTTGGGGGACAGGGGGAACCAGCCCCAGCATTTT. Translated, it gives CASSLGDRGNQPQHF.